The next 29 T cell receptor beta chains were all read from a single sample in a study of blood T cells in healthy people across ages. The authors ran a second PCR of 7 to 11 cycles using a sample-barcoded 5' primer and a J-beta primer mix. TCRdb passed the 5' RACE reads through MiXCR, listing each CDR3 protein once. The data hold approximately 1,700,000 distinct CDR3 sequences, with 35% to 50% observed a single time. Input material: blood. The receptor source for this set is a human donor in good health.

The V and J genes are TRBV20-1 and TRBJ1-5, with no clear D. Trimming stripped 1 base from V and 4 bases from J, with 14 bases between. This CDR3 spans 15 amino acids. The germline gives CDR1 DFQATT, CDR2 SNEGSKA (reference sequence). The CDR3 sequence is CSARVGSRGNQPQHF. DNA for the CDR3: TGCAGTGCTAGAGTAGGGTCTCGTGGTAATCAGCCCCAGCATTTT.

V and J are TRBV2 and TRBJ1-2; 8 bases are a match to TRBD1. This CDR3 spans 13 amino acids. Germline CDR1 SNHLY, CDR2 FYNNEI. The V and J ends lost 6 bases and 9 bases, in that order; junction bases with no gene match: 9. CDR3 region: CASSPQGEESYTF. CDR3 in DNA: TGTGCCAGCAGCCCACAGGGGGAGGAGAGCTACACCTTC.

The chain has TRBV15 and TRBJ2-1; D remains ambiguous. In germline, CDR1 is LNHNV, CDR2 YYDKDF (reference sequence). CDR3 length: 15 amino acids. Trimming removed 1 base from V and 1 base from J, with 8 bases in between. The CDR3 DNA follows: TGTGCCACCAGCAGAGGGGTCTATTCCTACAATGAGCAGTTCTTC. It is translated as CATSRGVYSYNEQFF.

This clonotype turned up a few times. The genes are TRBV29-1 and TRBJ2-3; a weak D match, TRBD2 (5 bases). Germline V gene data show CDR1 as SQVTM and CDR2 as ANQGSEA. There are 13 residues in the CDR3. Deletions cut 4 bases from V and 3 bases from J, with 11 bases between. CDR3 in amino acids: CSVGARGTDTQYF. In DNA form, the CDR3 reads TGCAGCGTTGGGGCGAGAGGGACAGATACGCAGTATTTT.

The chain combines TRBV9 with TRBJ2-1; D is uncertain. V was pared by 0 bases and J by 0 bases, with 16 bases between. Germline V gene data show CDR1 as SGDLS and CDR2 as YYNGEE. The CDR3 has 18 residues. The CDR3: CASSVVNTPSSSYNEQFF. The CDR3 region has the DNA TGTGCCAGCAGCGTAGTTAATACCCCTTCTAGCTCCTACAATGAGCAGTTCTTC.

V usage is TRBV12-3 or TRBV12-4 and J usage is TRBJ1-2; maybe TRBD1 (6 bases). V was cut by 6 bases and J by 7 bases, with 9 bases left in between. This CDR3 spans 11 amino acids. The CDR3 bases are TGTGCCAGCAGGGACAGCTGTGGCTACACCTTC. Translated: CASRDSCGYTF.

The table lists this clonotype with a few counts. The chain joins TRBV6-2 or TRBV6-3 to TRBJ2-5; TRBD2 agrees at 10 bases. Germline V gene lookup returns CDR1 MNHEY and CDR2 SVGEGT. The CDR3 is 15 amino acids. V was clipped by 3 bases and J by 4 bases; unmatched bases: 5. CDR3 nucleotides: TGTGCCAGCAGTTATCAAGCGGGGGGGCGAGAGACCCAGTACTTC. Translation gives CASSYQAGGRETQYF.

In DNA, the CDR3 is TGTGCCAGCAGTTACTCTCAGAGCTTTGAAGCTTTCTTT. It encodes CASSYSQSFEAFF. The chain recombines TRBV6-2 or TRBV6-3 with TRBJ1-1; no clear D. Germline CDR1 is MNHEY and CDR2 is SVGEGT. Trimming stripped 0 bases from V and 7 bases from J, with 9 bases between. The CDR3 sequence is 13 residues long.

This clonotype was detected only a few times. This CDR3 reads CASSESANYGYTF. The CDR3 DNA reads TGTGCCAGCTCCGAAAGTGCTAACTATGGCTACACCTTC. The rearrangement uses TRBV12-3 or TRBV12-4 and TRBJ1-2; D unclear. This CDR3 is built from 13 residues. The V gene lost 8 bases and the J gene lost 0 bases, with 10 bases spanning the gap.

The table lists this clonotype with many counts. The V and J genes are TRBV4-3 and TRBJ2-3; possible D gene TRBD1, 6 bases. Germline V CDR1 and CDR2: LGHNA, YSLEER. Trimming removed 3 bases from V and 0 bases from J, with 22 bases in between. The CDR3 runs 19 residues. CDR3 sequence reads: CASSHLPYQDRASTDTQYF. The CDR3 nucleotides are TGCGCCAGCAGCCACCTACCTTACCAGGACAGAGCTAGCACAGATACGCAGTATTTT.

This clonotype appeared many times. The V and J genes are TRBV7-2 and TRBJ2-1, with D perhaps being TRBD1 or TRBD2 (5 bases each). From germline, CDR1 is SGHTA and CDR2 FQGNSA. The CDR3 totals 14 residues. Trimming left V 5 bases short and J 7 bases short, with 15 bases between. CDR3 nucleotides: TGTGCCAGCAGCCTCACTAGACAGTATAATGAGCAGTTCTTC. Translating gives CASSLTRQYNEQFF.

This clonotype was detected only a few times. The chain is built from TRBV4-1 and TRBJ1-5; D not certain. From germline, CDR1 is MGHRA and CDR2 YSYEKL. This CDR3 is 13 amino acids long. V was shortened by 1 base and J by 5 bases, with 6 bases between the two germline ends. The CDR3 protein is CASSQGRYQPQHF. In DNA form, the CDR3 reads TGCGCCAGCAGCCAAGGCCGGTATCAGCCCCAGCATTTT.

The chain joins TRBV7-3 to TRBJ2-6, with D perhaps TRBD1 or TRBD2 (5 bases each). The germline V gene encodes CDR1 SGHTA and CDR2 FQGTGA. The CDR3 runs 17 residues. Trimming cost V 2 bases and J 2 bases, with 13 bases left between them. DNA for the CDR3: TGTGCCAGCAGCTTAGCGCGAGGGGCGGCTGGGGCCAACGTCCTGACTTTC. It specifies CASSLARGAAGANVLTF.

The chain is built from TRBV11-2 and TRBJ2-1; 10 nucleotides align to TRBD2. V was clipped by 4 bases and J by 5 bases; unmatched bases: 11. CDR1 and CDR2 (germline): SGHAT, FQNNGV. CDR3 size: 17 residues. The CDR3 bases are TGTGCCAGCAGCTCAAACCCGTTAGCGGGGGGTAACAATGAGCAGTTCTTC. The encoded protein is CASSSNPLAGGNNEQFF.

The V and J genes are TRBV11-1 and TRBJ1-1; D uncertain. Per the germline V gene, CDR1 is SGHAT and CDR2 is FQDESV (reference sequence). The CDR3 covers 14 residues. V was pared by 7 bases and J by 3 bases, with 15 bases between. The CDR3 is CASTMTRRDTEAFF. The CDR3 region has the DNA TGTGCCAGCACCATGACCCGAAGGGACACTGAAGCTTTCTTT.

This clonotype has more than one count but fewer than ten. V gene TRBV7-4 combines with J gene TRBJ1-2; no definite D call. The CDR3 runs to 14 residues. With 3 bases removed from V and 4 bases from J, the gap between germline ends came to 12 bases. Germline loops: CDR1 SGHVT, CDR2 SQSDAQ. CDR3 loop: CASSLCRDPYGYTF. The DNA for the CDR3 is TGTGCCAGCAGCTTGTGTAGGGATCCCTATGGCTACACCTTC.

This chain connects TRBV24-1 to TRBJ2-1, with 14 bases fitting TRBD2. The CDR3 runs 18 residues. CDR1 and CDR2 (germline): KGHDR, SFDVKD. The trim removed 3 bases at V and 0 bases at J, leaving 3 bases unmatched. The CDR3 spells CATSDLTSGGGSYNEQFF. In nucleotides, the CDR3 is TGTGCCACCAGTGATCTGACTAGCGGGGGGGGCTCCTACAATGAGCAGTTCTTC.

This clonotype was seen a few times. The rearrangement uses TRBV2 and TRBJ2-1, with D possibly being TRBD1 (5 bases). The V end was cut by 4 bases, the J end by 12 bases, with 13 bases between. Germline V lookup: CDR1 SNHLY, CDR2 FYNNEI. The CDR3 is 12 amino acids. This CDR3 is CASSADTLVQFF. DNA for the CDR3: TGTGCCAGCAGTGCGGACACCTTAGTGCAGTTCTTC.

The V and J genes are TRBV12-3 or TRBV12-4 and TRBJ2-7; 12 bases fit TRBD1. V dropped 5 bases and J dropped 0; count of bases not matched to a gene: 11. The CDR3 has 18 residues. CDR3 in amino acids: CASSPWGTGGASSYEQYF. The CDR3 coding sequence is TGTGCCAGCAGTCCCTGGGGGACAGGGGGCGCATCCTCCTACGAGCAGTACTTC.

In nucleotides, the CDR3 is TGTGCCAGCTCCTCTTTAACAGGGAAAGGAAACACTGAAGCTTTCTTT. As protein: CASSSLTGKGNTEAFF. The chain combines TRBV28 with TRBJ1-1, with a possible D match to TRBD1 (6 bases). The CDR3 is made up of 16 amino acids. Germline V gene data show CDR1 as MDHEN and CDR2 as SYDVKM. The germline V and J ends were trimmed by 8 bases and 2 bases, with 21 bases remaining between them.

J is TRBJ1-1 and V is TRBV29-1, with 10 bases aligning to TRBD1. CDR1 and CDR2 from the germline V gene are SQVTM and ANQGSEA. There are 13 residues in the CDR3. The trim removed 5 bases at V and 8 bases at J, leaving 8 bases unmatched. DNA for the CDR3: TGCAGCGTTTCCAGACAGGGGGCCTGGGAAGCTTTCTTT. As protein: CSVSRQGAWEAFF.

This clonotype has only a few counts. One end of the junction is discordant with germline, which a read error may explain. The chain uses TRBV7-3 and TRBJ2-5; D may match TRBD1 or TRBD2 (6 bases each). Germline loops: CDR1 SGHTA, CDR2 FQGTGA. This CDR3 is 13 amino acids long. CDR3 DNA sequence: TGTACCAGCAGCCGGGGGCAGGGAGAGACCCAGTACTTC. Translating it yields CTSSRGQGETQYF.

This clonotype was detected a few times. V usage is TRBV20-1 and J usage is TRBJ2-5; 8 bases map to TRBD1. This CDR3 contains 13 residues. The V gene's germline CDR1 is DFQATT and CDR2 SNEGSKA (reference sequence). After removal of 2 bases from V and 5 bases from J, the junction contained 4 bases not matched to a gene. The CDR3 sequence is CSARYQGAETQYF. The CDR3 coding sequence is TGCAGTGCTAGATATCAGGGGGCGGAGACCCAGTACTTC.

The chain links TRBV9 to TRBJ1-3; D not certain. Between the trimmed V and J ends, which lost 3 bases and 4 bases, there was a span of 14 bases. Germline lookup yields CDR1 SGDLS and CDR2 YYNGEE. The CDR3 length is 15 residues. The CDR3 sequence: CASSAQELGGNTIYF. DNA for the CDR3: TGTGCCAGCAGCGCTCAGGAGTTGGGGGGAAACACCATATATTTT.

The gene calls are TRBV18 and TRBJ1-2, with a tentative D call TRBD1 (5 bases). The germline V and J ends were trimmed by 6 bases and 5 bases, with 16 bases remaining between them. Germline V gives CDR1 KGHSH, CDR2 LQKENI. This CDR3 has 14 amino acids. DNA of the CDR3: TGTGCCAGCTCCCCCTCCGGGACCGATTATGGCTACACCTTC. Its protein is CASSPSGTDYGYTF.

This clonotype was counted only a few times. The rearrangement links TRBV7-9 to TRBJ1-2; D remains ambiguous. The CDR3 runs 13 residues. The germline V and J ends were trimmed by 0 bases and 8 bases, with 10 bases remaining between them. Germline V CDR1 and CDR2: SEHNR, FQNEAQ (reference sequence). The DNA for the CDR3 is TGTGCCAGCAGCTTAGCGGCGGGTCGAGGCTACACCTTC. This gives the protein CASSLAAGRGYTF.

This clonotype occurred a few times. This rearrangement joins TRBV4-1 to TRBJ2-5; 9 positions agree with TRBD2. From germline, CDR1 is MGHRA and CDR2 YSYEKL. Germline trimming cut 1 base from V and 2 bases from J; bases unmatched to any gene: 5. This CDR3 is 16 amino acids long. CDR3 bases: TGCGCCAGCAGCCAAGGGGGGCGGGGGGGGCAAGAGACCCAGTACTTC. The encoded protein is CASSQGGRGGQETQYF.

This clonotype occurred many times. The chain couples TRBV7-9 to TRBJ2-5; D call uncertain. This CDR3 is 15 amino acids long. V lost 2 bases and J 1 base, leaving 11 bases between the germline ends. CDR1 is SEHNR, CDR2 FQNEAQ, per germline (reference sequence). The CDR3 is CASSLSHSIQETQYF. CDR3 coding DNA: TGTGCCAGCAGCTTAAGTCACAGCATCCAAGAGACCCAGTACTTC.

The rearrangement links TRBV5-6 to TRBJ1-5, with 7 bases lining up with TRBD1. CDR1 and CDR2 (germline): SGHDT, YYEEEE. CDR3 size: 15 residues. V gave up 0 bases and J gave up 6 bases; unmatched junction bases: 6. The CDR3 is CASSLAGGGFQPQHF. CDR3 DNA sequence: TGTGCCAGCAGCTTGGCAGGGGGGGGTTTTCAGCCCCAGCATTTT.